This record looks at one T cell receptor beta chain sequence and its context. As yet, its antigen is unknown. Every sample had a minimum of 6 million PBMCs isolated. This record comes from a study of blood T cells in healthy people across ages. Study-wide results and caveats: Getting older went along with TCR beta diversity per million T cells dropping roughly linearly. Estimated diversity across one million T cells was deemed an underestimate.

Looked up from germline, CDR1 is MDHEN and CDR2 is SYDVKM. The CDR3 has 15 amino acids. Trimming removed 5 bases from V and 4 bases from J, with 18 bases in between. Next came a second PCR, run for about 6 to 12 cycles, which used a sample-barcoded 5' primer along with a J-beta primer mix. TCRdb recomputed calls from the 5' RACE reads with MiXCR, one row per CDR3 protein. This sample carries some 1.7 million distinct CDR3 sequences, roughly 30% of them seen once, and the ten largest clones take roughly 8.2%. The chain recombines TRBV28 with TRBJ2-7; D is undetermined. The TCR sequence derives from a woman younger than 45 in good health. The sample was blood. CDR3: CASSREKWVPYEQYF. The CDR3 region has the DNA TGTGCCAGCAGTAGAGAAAAGTGGGTACCATACGAGCAGTACTTC.